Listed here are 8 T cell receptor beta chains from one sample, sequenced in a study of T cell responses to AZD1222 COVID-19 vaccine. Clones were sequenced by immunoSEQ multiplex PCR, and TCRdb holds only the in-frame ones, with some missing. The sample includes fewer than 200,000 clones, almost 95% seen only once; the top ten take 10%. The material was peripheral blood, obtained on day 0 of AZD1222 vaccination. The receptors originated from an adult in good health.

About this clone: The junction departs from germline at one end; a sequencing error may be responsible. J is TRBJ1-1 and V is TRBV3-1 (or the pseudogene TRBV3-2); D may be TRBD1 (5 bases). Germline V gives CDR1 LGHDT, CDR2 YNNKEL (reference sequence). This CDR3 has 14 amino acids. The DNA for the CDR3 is TGTGCCAGCAGCCAAGAGGTAGGCAGGGCCGGTGTAATCTTT. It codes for CASSQEVGRAGVIF.

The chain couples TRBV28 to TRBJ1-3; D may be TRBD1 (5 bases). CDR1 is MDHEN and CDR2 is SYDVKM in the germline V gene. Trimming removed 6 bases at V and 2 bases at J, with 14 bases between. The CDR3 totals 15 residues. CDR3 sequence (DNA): TGTGCCAGCAGAACGGGGGATCCGCCTGGAAACACCATATATTTT. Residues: CASRTGDPPGNTIYF.

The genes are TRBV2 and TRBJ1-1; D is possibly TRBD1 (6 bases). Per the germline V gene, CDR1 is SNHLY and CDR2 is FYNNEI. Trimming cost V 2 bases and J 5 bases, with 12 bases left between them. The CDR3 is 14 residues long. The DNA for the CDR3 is TGTGCCAGCAGTGAATTAGGGGGTAAAACTGAAGCTTTCTTT. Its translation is CASSELGGKTEAFF.

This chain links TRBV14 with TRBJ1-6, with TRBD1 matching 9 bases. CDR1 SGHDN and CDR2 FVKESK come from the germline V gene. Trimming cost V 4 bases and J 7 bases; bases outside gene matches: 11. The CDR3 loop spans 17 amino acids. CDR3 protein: CASSPILGTGINSPLHF. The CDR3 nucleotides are TGTGCCAGCAGCCCGATCTTGGGGACAGGGATAAATTCACCCCTCCACTTT.

The CDR3 nucleotides read TGTGCCACCAGCAGAGAGAATTCGGGAACTGGAAACACCATATATTTT. Its protein is CATSRENSGTGNTIYF. This chain links TRBV15 with TRBJ1-3; D is unresolved. The CDR3 spans 16 residues. Germline-derived CDR1 and CDR2 are LNHNV and YYDKDF (reference sequence). Trimming shortened V by 0 bases and J by 2 bases, and 11 bases separated the two germline ends.

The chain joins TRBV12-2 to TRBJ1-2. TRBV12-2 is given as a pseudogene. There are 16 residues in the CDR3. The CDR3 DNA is TGTGCAAGTCGCTTAGCGAGGGCCGGGAGTCCCTATGGCTACACCTTC. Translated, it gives CASRLARAGSPYGYTF.

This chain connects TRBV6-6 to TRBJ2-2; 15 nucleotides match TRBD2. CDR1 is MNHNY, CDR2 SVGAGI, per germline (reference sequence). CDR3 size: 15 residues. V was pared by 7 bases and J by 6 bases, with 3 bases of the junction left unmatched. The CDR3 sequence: CASKWTSGRAGELFF. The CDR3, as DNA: TGTGCCAGCAAGTGGACTAGCGGGAGGGCCGGGGAGCTGTTTTTT.

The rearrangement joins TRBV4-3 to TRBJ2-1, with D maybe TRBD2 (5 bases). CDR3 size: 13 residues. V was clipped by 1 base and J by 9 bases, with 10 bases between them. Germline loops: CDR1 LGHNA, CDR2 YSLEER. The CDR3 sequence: CASSQAASTEQFF. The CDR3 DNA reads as TGCGCCAGCAGCCAAGCTGCTAGCACTGAGCAGTTCTTC.